This TCR beta chain was recovered during a study of blood T cell repertoires in COVID-19. At the level of the study: Researchers got acute and convalescent COVID-19 samples from the United States, Italy and Spain. PBMCs, B-cell-depleted T cells, or T cells were the source of the cDNA or gDNA that made up the material.

The CDR3 has 12 residues. Trimming took off 6 bases at V and 5 bases at J, with 10 bases between the two ends. Per the germline V gene, CDR1 is MNHEY and CDR2 is SVGAGI. Per the original data handling: Reference gene primer amplification yielded estimated nucleated cell counts. Clones were sequenced by immunoSEQ multiplex PCR, and TCRdb holds only the in-frame ones, with some missing. V and J calls and clone size are as listed in that table; D and trimming were resolved from the DNA. The data show 300,000 to 350,000 clones, about 91% seen once. Followed over time, Seattle patients had been enrolled while infection was active.

This sequence originates from a woman aged 25 to 39 with COVID-19, enrolled during active disease. This chain joins TRBV6-5 and TRBJ1-1; D is undetermined. Sequenced material: peripheral blood. In nucleotides, the CDR3 is TGTGCCAGCAGGGACTCTGAGACTGAAGCTTTCTTT. Protein product: CASRDSETEAFF.